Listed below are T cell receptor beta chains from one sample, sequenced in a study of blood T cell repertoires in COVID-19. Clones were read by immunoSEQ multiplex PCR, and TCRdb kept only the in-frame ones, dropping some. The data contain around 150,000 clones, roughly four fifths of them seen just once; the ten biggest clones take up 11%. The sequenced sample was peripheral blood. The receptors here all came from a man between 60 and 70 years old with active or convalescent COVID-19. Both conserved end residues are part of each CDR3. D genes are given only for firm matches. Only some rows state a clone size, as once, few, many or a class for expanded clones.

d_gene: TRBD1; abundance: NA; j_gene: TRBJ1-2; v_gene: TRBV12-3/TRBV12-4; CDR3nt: TGTGCCAGCAGGACAGGGAACTATGGCTACACCTTC; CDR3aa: CASRTGNYGYTF
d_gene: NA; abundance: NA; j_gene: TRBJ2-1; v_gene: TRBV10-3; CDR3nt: TGTGCCATCAGTGAGTGGGAGAATCAAGGAAATTGGCAGTTCTTC; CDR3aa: CAISEWENQGNWQFF
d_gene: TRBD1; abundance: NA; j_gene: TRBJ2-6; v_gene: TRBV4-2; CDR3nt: TGTGCCAGCAGCCAAGAGTGGGCAGGGGGCGCCTCTGGGGCCAACGTCCTGACTTTC; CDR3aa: CASSQEWAGGASGANVLTF
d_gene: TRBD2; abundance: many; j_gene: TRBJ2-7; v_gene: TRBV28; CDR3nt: TGTGCCAGCAGTTTAGAGGGGACTAGCGGGATCTGGTACGAGCAGTACTTC; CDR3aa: CASSLEGTSGIWYEQYF
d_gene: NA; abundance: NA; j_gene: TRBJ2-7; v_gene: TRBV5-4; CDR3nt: TGTGCCAGCAGCTTCGGACAGTTGTACGAGCAGTACTTC; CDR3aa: CASSFGQLYEQYF
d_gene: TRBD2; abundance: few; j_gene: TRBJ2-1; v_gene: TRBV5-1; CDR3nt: TGCGCCAGCAGCTTGCTAGGACTAGCGGGGACAACCTCCTACAATGAGCAGTTCTTC; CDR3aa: CASSLLGLAGTTSYNEQFF
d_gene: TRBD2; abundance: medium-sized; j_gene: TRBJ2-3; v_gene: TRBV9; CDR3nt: TGTGCCAGCAGTGAGCGGGGAATCACAGATACGCAGTATTTT; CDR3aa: CASSERGITDTQYF
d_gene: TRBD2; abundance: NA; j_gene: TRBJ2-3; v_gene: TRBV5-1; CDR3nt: TGCGCCAGCAGCTCCGGGACTAGCGGTAACACAGATACGCAGTATTTT; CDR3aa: CASSSGTSGNTDTQYF
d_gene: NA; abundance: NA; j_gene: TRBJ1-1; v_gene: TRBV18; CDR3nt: TGTGCCAGCTCACCGGAAGGGGGTCGCACTGAAGCTTTCTTT; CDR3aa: CASSPEGGRTEAFF
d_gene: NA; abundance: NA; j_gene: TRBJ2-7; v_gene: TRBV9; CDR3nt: TGTGCCAGCAGCCCCCTTGGGGGGTCCTACGAGCAGTACTTC; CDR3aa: CASSPLGGSYEQYF
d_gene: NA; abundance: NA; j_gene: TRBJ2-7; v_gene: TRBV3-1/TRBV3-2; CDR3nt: TGTGCCAGCAGCCTGGGGAGCTCCTACGAGCAGTACTTC; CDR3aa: CASSLGSSYEQYF
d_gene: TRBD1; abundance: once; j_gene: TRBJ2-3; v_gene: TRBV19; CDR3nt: TGTGCCAGTAGTACTGGGACAGGGTGGGATACGCAGTATTTT; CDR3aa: CASSTGTGWDTQYF
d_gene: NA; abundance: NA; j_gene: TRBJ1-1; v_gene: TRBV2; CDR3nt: TGTGCCAGCAGCCTTGGACTGATCGGGAACACTGAAGCTTTCTTT; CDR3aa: CASSLGLIGNTEAFF
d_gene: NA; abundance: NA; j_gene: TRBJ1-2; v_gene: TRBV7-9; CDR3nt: TGTGCCAGCAGCTTAGACAGTGCTAACTATGGCTACACCTTC; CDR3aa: CASSLDSANYGYTF
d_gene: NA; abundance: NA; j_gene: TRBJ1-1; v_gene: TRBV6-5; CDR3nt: TGTGCCAGCACACAAGGGGGGGCAAACACTGAAGCTTTCTTT; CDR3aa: CASTQGGANTEAFF